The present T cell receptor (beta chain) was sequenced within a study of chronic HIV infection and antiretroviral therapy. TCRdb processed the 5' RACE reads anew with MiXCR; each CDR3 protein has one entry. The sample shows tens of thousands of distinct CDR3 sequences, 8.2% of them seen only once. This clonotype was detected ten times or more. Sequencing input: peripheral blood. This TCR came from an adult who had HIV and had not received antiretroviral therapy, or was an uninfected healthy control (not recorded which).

The CDR3: CASSLDSVLGTQYF. Here the CDR3 DNA reads TGTGCCAGCAGCTTAGATTCCGTTTTGGGTACGCAGTATTTT. This chain links TRBV11-2 with TRBJ2-3, with D unresolved. The V end lost 0 bases, the J end lost 8 bases, and 12 bases lay between the germline ends. This CDR3 is built from 14 residues. Germline lookup yields CDR1 SGHAT and CDR2 FQNNGV.